This TCR beta chain was recovered during a study of blood T cell repertoires in COVID-19. Trimming pared 4 bases from V and 7 bases from J, leaving 7 bases between. The CDR3 has 11 amino acids. In germline, CDR1 is MNHEY, CDR2 SVGAGI. Measured with immunoSEQ multiplex PCR; TCRdb has only the in-frame clones, and not every one. The sample records some 290,000 clones, approximately 91% being singletons. The chain is built from TRBV6-5 and TRBJ1-1; D is undetermined. Material: PBMCs or T cells enriched from blood (not recorded which). The clonotype originates from a woman in her twenties or thirties who had been exposed to COVID-19. CDR3 DNA: TGTGCCAGCAGTTCTTTCGTTGAAGCTTTCTTT. It is translated as CASSSFVEAFF.